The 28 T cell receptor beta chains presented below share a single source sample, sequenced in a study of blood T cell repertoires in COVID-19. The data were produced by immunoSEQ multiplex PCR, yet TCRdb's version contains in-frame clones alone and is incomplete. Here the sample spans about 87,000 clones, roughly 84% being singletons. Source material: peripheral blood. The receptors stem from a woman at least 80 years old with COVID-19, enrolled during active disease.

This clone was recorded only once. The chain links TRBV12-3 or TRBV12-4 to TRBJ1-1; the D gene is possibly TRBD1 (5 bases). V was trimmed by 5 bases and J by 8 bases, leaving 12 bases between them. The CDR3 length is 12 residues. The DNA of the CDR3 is TGTGCCAGCAGTACCGCAGGGTTAGAAGCTTTCTTT. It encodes CASSTAGLEAFF.

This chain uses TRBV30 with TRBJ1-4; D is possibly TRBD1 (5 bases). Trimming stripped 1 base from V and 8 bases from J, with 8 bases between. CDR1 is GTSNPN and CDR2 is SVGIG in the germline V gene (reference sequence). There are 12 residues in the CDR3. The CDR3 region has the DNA TGTGCCTGGAGTGAGGGGTTCGAAAAACTGTTTTTT. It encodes CAWSEGFEKLFF. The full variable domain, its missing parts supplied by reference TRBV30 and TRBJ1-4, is SQTIHQWPATLVQPVGSPLSLECTVEGTSNPNLYWYRQAAGRGLQLLFYSVGIGQISSEVPQNLSASRPQDRQFILSSKKLLLSDSGFYLCAWSEGFEKLFFGSGTQLSVL.

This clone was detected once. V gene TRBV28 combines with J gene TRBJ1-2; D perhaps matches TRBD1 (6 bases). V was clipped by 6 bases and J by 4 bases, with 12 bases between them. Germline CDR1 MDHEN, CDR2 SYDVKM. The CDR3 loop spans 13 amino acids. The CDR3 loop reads CASSSTRGYGYTF. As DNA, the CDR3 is TGTGCCAGCAGCTCGACCAGGGGCTATGGCTACACCTTC.

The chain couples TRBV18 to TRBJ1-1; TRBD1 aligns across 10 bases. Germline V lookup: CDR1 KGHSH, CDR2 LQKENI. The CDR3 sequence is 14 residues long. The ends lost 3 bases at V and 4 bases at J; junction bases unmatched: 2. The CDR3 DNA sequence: TGTGCCAGCTCACCCGGGACAGGGGTCACTGAAGCTTTCTTT. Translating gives CASSPGTGVTEAFF.

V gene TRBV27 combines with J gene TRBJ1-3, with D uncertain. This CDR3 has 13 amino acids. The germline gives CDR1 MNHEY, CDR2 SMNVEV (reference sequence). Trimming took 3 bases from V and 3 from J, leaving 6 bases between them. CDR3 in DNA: TGTGCCAGCAGTTTGAGTTTTGGAAACACCATATATTTT. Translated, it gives CASSLSFGNTIYF.

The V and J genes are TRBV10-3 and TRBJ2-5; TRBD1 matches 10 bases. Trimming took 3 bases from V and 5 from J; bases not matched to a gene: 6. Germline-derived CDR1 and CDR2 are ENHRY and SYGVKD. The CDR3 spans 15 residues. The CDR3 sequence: CAISENRGQGETQYF. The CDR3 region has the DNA TGTGCCATCAGTGAAAACCGGGGACAGGGGGAGACCCAGTACTTC.

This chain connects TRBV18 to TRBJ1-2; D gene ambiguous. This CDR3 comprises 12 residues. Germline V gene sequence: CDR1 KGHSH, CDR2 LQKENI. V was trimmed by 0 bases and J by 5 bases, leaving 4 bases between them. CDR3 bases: TGTGCCAGCTCACCACCGCGATATGGCTACACCTTC. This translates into CASSPPRYGYTF.

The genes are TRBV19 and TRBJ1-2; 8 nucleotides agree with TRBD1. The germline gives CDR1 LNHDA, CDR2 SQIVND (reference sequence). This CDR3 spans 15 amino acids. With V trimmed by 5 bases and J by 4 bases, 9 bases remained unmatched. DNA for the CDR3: TGTGCCAGTAGTCCCATAACAGACAGGGGCTATGGCTACACCTTC. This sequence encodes CASSPITDRGYGYTF.

Written as DNA, the CDR3 is TGTGCCAGCAGTTACTCGCGGGACAGGGGATTTAGCAATCAGCCCCAGCATTTT. The encoded protein is CASSYSRDRGFSNQPQHF. The gene calls are TRBV6-2 or TRBV6-3 and TRBJ1-5; the match to TRBD1 covers 10 bases. This CDR3 has 18 residues. V dropped 0 bases and J dropped 0; count of bases not matched to a gene: 5. Germline V gene sequence: CDR1 MNHEY, CDR2 SVGEGT.

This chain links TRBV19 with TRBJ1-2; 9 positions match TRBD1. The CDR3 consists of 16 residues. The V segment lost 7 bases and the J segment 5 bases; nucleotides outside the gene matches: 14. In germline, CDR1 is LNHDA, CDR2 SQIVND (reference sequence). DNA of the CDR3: TGTGCCAGTAACCCAGGACAGGGGCCGCCCTTTTATGGCTACACCTTC. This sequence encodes CASNPGQGPPFYGYTF.

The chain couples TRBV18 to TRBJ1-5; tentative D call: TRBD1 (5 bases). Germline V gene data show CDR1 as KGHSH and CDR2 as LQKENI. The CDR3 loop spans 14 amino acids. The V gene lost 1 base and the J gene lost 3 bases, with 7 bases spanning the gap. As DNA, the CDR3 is TGTGCCAGCTCACCACGGGGCTACAATCAGCCCCAGCATTTT. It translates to CASSPRGYNQPQHF.

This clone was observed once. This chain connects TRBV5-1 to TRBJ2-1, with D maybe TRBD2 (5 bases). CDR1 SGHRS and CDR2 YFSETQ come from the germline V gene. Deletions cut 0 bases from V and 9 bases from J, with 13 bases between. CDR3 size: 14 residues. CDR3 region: CASSLAGIGGEQFF. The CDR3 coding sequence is TGCGCCAGCAGCTTGGCCGGGATAGGTGGTGAGCAGTTCTTC.

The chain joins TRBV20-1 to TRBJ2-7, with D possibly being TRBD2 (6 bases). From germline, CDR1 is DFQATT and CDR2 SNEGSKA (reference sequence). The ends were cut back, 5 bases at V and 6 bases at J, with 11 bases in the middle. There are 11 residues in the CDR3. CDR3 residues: CSAERGTEQYF. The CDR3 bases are TGCAGTGCTGAGCGCGGGACCGAGCAGTACTTC.

The CDR3: CASSPRTARGAFF. For the CDR3, the DNA is TGTGCCAGCAGTCCTCGGACCGCTCGGGGAGCTTTCTTT. The genes are TRBV2 and TRBJ1-1; D is uncertain. Per the germline V gene, CDR1 is SNHLY and CDR2 is FYNNEI. This CDR3 is built from 13 residues. Between the trimmed V and J ends, which lost 5 bases and 10 bases, there was a span of 17 bases.

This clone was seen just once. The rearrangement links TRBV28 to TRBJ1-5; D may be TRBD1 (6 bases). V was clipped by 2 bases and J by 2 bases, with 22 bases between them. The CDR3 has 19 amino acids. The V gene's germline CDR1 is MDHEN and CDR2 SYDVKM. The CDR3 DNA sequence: TGTGCCAGCAGTTTACCTGGGCAGGGGTTTTTAGCCGGCAATCAGCCCCAGCATTTT. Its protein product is CASSLPGQGFLAGNQPQHF.

The CDR3 loop reads CASSLQVDQPQHF. Written as DNA, the CDR3 is TGTGCCAGCAGCTTACAGGTGGATCAGCCCCAGCATTTT. V is TRBV7-3 and J is TRBJ1-5, with no clear D. CDR3 length: 13 residues. The germline CDR1 and CDR2 sequences are SGHTA and FQGTGA. Trimming removed 2 bases from V and 5 bases from J, with 7 bases in between. The variable domain in full, with the rest retrieved from reference TRBV7-3 and TRBJ1-5, is GAGVSQTPSNKVTEKGKYVELRCDPISGHTALYWYRQSLGQGPEFLIYFQGTGAADDSGLPNDRFFAVRPEGSVSTLKIQRTERGDSAVYLCASSLQVDQPQHFGDGTRLSIL.

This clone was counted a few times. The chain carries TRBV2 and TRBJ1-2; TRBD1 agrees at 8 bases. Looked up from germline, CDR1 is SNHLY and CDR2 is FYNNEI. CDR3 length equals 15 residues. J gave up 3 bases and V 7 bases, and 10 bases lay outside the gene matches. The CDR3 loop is CASTLDRGEDYGYTF. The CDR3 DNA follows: TGTGCCAGCACTCTCGACAGGGGAGAGGACTATGGCTACACCTTC.

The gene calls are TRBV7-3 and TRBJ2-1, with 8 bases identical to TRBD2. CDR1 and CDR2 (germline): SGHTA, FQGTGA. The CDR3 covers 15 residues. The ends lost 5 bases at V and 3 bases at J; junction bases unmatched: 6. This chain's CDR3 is CASSPSLAGYNEQFF. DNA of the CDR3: TGTGCCAGCAGCCCGAGCCTAGCGGGCTACAATGAGCAGTTCTTC.

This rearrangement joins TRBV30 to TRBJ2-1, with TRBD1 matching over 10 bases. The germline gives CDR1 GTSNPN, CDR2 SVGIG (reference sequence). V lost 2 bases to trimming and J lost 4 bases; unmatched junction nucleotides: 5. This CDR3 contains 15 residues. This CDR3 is CAWSLGTGAYNEQFF. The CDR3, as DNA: TGTGCCTGGAGTCTCGGGACAGGGGCTTACAATGAGCAGTTCTTC.

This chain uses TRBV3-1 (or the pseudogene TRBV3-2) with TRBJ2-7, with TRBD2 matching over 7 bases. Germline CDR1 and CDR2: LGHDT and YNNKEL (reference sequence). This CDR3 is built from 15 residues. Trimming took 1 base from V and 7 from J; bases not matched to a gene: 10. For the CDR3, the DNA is TGTGCCAGCAGCCAAGGGTTCGGGGGGTTCCGGGAGCAGTACTTC. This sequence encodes CASSQGFGGFREQYF.

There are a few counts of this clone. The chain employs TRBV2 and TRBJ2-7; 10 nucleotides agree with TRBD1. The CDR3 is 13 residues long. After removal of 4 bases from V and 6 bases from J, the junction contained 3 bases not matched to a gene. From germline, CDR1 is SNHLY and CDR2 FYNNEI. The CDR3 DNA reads TGTGCCAGCAGTGGACAGGGGGCCACCGAGCAGTACTTC. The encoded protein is CASSGQGATEQYF.

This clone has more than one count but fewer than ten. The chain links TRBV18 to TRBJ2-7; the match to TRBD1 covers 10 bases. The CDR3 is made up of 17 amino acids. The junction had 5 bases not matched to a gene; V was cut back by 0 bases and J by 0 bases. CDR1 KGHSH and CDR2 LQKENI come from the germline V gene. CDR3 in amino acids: CASSPPWTGGFSYEQYF. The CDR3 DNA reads TGTGCCAGCTCACCACCCTGGACAGGGGGATTCTCCTACGAGCAGTACTTC.

This CDR3 reads CASSLLRGSYNEQFF. The CDR3 nucleotides read TGTGCCAGCAGCTTACTACGGGGCTCCTACAATGAGCAGTTCTTC. The chain carries TRBV7-3 and TRBJ2-1, with a possible D match to TRBD2 (5 bases). The CDR3 is 15 amino acids. The germline V gene has CDR1 SGHTA and CDR2 FQGTGA. V shed 2 bases and J shed 0 bases, with 8 bases lying between them.

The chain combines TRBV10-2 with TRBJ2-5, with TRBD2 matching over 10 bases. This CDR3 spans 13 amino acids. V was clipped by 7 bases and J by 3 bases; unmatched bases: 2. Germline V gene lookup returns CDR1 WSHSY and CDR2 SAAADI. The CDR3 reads CASTTSGKETQYF. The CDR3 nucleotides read TGCGCCAGCACCACTAGCGGGAAAGAGACCCAGTACTTC.

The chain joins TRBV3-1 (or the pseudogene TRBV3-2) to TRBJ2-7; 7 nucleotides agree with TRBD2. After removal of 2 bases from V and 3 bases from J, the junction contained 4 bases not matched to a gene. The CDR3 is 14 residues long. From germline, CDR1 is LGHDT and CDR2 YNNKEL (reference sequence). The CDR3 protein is CASSQSWGGYEQYF. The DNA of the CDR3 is TGTGCCAGCAGCCAATCTTGGGGGGGCTACGAGCAGTACTTC.

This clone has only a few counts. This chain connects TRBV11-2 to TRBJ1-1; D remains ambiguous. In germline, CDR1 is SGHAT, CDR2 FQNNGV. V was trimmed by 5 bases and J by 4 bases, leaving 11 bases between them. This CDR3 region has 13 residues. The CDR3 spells CASSIDFGTEAFF. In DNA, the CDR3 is TGTGCCAGCAGCATCGACTTTGGCACTGAAGCTTTCTTT.

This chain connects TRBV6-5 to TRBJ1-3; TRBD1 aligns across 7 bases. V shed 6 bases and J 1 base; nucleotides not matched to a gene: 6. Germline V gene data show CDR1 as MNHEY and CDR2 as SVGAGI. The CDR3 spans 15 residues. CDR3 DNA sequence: TGTGCCAGCAGCCCGTCAGGGGGTTCTGGAAACACCATATATTTT. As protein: CASSPSGGSGNTIYF.

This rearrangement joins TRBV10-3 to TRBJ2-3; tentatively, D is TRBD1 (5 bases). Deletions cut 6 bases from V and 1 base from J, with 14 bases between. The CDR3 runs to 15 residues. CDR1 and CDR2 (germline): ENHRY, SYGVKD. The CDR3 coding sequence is TGTGCCATCAGGACAGTTGAGGCTGGCACAGATACGCAGTATTTT. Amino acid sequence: CAIRTVEAGTDTQYF.